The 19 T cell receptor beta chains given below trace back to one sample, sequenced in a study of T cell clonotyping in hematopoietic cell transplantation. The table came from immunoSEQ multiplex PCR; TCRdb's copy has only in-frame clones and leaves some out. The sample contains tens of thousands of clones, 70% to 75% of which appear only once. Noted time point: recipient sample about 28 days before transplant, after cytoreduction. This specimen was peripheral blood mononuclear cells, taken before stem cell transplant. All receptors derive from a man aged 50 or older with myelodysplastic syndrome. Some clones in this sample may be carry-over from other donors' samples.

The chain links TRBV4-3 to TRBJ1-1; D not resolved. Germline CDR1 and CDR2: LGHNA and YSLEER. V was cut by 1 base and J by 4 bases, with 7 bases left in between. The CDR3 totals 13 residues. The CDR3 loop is CASSQGVTTEAFF. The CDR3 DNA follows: TGCGCCAGCAGCCAAGGGGTCACCACTGAAGCTTTCTTT.

This CDR3 is CASSAGAPIYEQYF. CDR3 DNA: TGTGCCAGCAGCGCGGGGGCTCCTATATACGAGCAGTACTTC. V and J are TRBV9 and TRBJ2-7; D possibly matches TRBD1 or TRBD2 (6 bases each). Looked up from germline, CDR1 is SGDLS and CDR2 is YYNGEE. Trimming took off 3 bases at V and 4 bases at J, with 14 bases between the two ends. CDR3 length: 14 amino acids.

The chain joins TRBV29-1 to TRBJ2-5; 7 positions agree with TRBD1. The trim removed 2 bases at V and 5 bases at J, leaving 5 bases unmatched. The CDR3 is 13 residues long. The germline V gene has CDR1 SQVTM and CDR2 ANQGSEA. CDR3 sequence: CSVERTGGETQYF. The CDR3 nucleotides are TGCAGCGTTGAAAGGACAGGCGGGGAGACCCAGTACTTC.

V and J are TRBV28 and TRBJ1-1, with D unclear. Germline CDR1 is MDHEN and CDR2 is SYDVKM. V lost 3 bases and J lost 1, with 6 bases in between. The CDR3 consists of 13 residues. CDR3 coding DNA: TGTGCCAGCAGTTTCGGATGGAACACTGAAGCTTTCTTT. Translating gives CASSFGWNTEAFF.

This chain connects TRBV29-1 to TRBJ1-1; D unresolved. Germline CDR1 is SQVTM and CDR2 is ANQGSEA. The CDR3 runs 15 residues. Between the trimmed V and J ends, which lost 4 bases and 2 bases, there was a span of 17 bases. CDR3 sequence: CSVVVRGVLNTEAFF. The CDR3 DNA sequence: TGCAGCGTTGTGGTTCGGGGAGTCCTCAACACTGAAGCTTTCTTT.

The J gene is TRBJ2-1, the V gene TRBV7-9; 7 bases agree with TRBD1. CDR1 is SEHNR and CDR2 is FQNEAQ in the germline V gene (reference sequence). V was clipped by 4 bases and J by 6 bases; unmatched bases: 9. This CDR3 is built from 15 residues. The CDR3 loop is CASSWTGQERNEQFF. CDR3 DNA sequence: TGTGCCAGCAGCTGGACAGGACAGGAGCGCAATGAGCAGTTCTTC.

The CDR3 here is CASSWAPGRGYTF. As DNA, the CDR3 is TGTGCCAGCAGTTGGGCCCCAGGGCGTGGCTACACCTTC. V and J are TRBV27 and TRBJ1-2; D perhaps matches TRBD1 (5 bases). Trimming removed 4 bases at V and 7 bases at J, with 13 bases between. The CDR3 consists of 13 residues. In germline, CDR1 is MNHEY, CDR2 SMNVEV (reference sequence).

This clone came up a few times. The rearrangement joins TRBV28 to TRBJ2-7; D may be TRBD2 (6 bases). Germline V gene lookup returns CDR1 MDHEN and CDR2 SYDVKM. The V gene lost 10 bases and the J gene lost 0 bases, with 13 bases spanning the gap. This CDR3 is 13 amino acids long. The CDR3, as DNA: TGTGCCACCCTAAGCGGGCTCTCCTACGAGCAGTACTTC. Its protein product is CATLSGLSYEQYF. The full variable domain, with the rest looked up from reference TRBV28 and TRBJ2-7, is DVKVTQSSRYLVKRTGEKVFLECVQDMDHENMFWYRQDPGLGLRLIYFSYDVKMKEKGDIPEGYSVSREKKERFSLILESASTNQTSMYLCATLSGLSYEQYFGPGTRLTVT.

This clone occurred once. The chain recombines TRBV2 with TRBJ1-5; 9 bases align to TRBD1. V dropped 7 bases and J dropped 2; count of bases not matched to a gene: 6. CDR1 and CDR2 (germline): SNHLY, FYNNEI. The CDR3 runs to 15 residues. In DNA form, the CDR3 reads TGTGCCAGCACTCTTCGGACAGGGGGCAATCAGCCCCAGCATTTT. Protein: CASTLRTGGNQPQHF.

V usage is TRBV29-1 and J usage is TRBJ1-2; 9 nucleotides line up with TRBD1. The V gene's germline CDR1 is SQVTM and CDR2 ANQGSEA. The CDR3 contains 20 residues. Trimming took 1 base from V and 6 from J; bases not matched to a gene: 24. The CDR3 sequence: CSVEGNITGGAIRPGDGYTF. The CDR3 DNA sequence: TGCAGCGTTGAAGGAAACATTACAGGGGGCGCGATTCGTCCTGGCGATGGCTACACCTTC.

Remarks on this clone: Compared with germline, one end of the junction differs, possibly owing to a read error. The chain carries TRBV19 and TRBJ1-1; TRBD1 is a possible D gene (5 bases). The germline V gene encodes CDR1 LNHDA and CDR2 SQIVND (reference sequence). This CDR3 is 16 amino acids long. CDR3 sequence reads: CASSVDRRVKDTEAFF. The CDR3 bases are TGTGCCAGTAGTGTAGACCGCAGGGTTAAGGACACTGAAGCTTTCTTT. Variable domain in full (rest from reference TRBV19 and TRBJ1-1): DGGITQSPKYLFRKEGQNVTLSCEQNLNHDAMYWYRQDPGQGLRLIYYSQIVNDFQKGDIAEGYSVSREKKESFPLTVTSAQKNPTAFYLCASSVDRRVKDTEAFFGQGTRLTVV.

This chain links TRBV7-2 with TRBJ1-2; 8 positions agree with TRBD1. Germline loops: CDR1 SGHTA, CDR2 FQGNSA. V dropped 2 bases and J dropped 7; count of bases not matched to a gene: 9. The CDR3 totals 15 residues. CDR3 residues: CASSLHLQGAGGYTF. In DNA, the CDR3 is TGTGCCAGCAGCTTACATCTCCAGGGGGCGGGTGGCTACACCTTC.

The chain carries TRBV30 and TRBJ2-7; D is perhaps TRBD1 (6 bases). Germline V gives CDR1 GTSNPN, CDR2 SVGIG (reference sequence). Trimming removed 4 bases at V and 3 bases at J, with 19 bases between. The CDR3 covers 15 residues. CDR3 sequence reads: CAWKKGDNLYYEQYF. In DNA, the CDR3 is TGTGCCTGGAAAAAGGGGGACAACCTCTACTACGAGCAGTACTTC.

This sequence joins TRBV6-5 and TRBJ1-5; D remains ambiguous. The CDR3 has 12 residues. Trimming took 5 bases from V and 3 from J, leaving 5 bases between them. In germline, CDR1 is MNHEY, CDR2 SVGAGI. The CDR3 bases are TGTGCCAGCAGTCCCACCAATCAGCCCCAGCATTTT. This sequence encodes CASSPTNQPQHF.

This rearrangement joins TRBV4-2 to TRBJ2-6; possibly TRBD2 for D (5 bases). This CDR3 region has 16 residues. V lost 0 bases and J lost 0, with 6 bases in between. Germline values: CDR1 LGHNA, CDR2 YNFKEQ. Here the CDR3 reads CASSQDRGSGANVLTF. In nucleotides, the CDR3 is TGTGCCAGCAGCCAAGATCGGGGCTCTGGGGCCAACGTCCTGACTTTC.

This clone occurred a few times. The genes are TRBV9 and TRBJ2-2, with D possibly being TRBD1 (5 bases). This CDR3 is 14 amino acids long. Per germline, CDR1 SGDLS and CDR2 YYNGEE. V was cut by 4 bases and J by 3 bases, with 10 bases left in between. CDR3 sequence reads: CASSLQGYTGELFF. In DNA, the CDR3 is TGTGCCAGCAGCTTGCAGGGTTACACCGGGGAGCTGTTTTTT.

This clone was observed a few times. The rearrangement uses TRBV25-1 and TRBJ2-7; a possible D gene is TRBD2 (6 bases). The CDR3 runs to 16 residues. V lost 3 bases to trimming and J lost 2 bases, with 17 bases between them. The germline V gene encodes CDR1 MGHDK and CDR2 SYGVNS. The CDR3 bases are TGTGCCAGCAGTGATGGAGGGGCGGCTCTCCCCTACGAGCAGTACTTC. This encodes CASSDGGAALPYEQYF.

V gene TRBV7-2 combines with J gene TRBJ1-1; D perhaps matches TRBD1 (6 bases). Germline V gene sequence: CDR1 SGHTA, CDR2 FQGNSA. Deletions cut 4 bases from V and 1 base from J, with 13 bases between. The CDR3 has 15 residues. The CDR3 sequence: CASSSNEGGNTEAFF. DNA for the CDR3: TGTGCCAGCAGCTCTAACGAGGGGGGGAACACTGAAGCTTTCTTT.

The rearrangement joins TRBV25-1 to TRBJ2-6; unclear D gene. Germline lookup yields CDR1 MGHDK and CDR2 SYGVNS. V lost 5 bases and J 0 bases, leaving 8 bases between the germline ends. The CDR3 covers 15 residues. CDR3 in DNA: TGTGCCAGCAGTACCTACTCCTCTGGGGCCAACGTCCTGACTTTC. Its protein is CASSTYSSGANVLTF.